The 7 T cell receptor beta chains in this list originate from one sample, sequenced in a study of cytomegalovirus exposure and HLA in healthy donors. Amplification used 60 Vbeta primers and 13 Jbeta primers. Assay used: immunoSEQ multiplex PCR; TCRdb lists only in-frame clones, some missing. The sample shows some 270,000 clones, 80% of them seen only once. The sequenced sample was PBMCs. The receptors here all came from a girl aged 2 to 9 in good health and CMV-seronegative.

The rearrangement joins TRBV7-9 to TRBJ1-1; the D is unclear. Per the germline V gene, CDR1 is SEHNR and CDR2 is FQNEAQ (reference sequence). The CDR3 has 13 amino acids. V was trimmed by 7 bases and J by 1 base, leaving 10 bases between them. CDR3 DNA sequence: TGTGCCAGCACCCTCTCCGGGAACACTGAAGCTTTCTTT. As protein: CASTLSGNTEAFF.

This clone was seen a single time. V is TRBV14 and J is TRBJ1-6; TRBD1 might be the D (5 bases). The CDR3 covers 15 residues. Germline-derived CDR1 and CDR2 are SGHDN and FVKESK. Trimming shortened V by 1 base and J by 7 bases, and 11 bases separated the two germline ends. The CDR3 coding sequence is TGTGCCAGCAGCCAAGGCGACAGTTGGAATTCACCCCTCCACTTT. It encodes CASSQGDSWNSPLHF.

This chain links TRBV5-4 with TRBJ1-3, with TRBD1 as a possible D gene (5 bases). The V end lost 4 bases, the J end lost 0 bases, and 8 bases lay between the germline ends. Germline CDR1 and CDR2: SGHNT and YYREEE (reference sequence). The CDR3 consists of 14 residues. CDR3 DNA sequence: TGTGCCAGCAGCCCGGGACTCTCTGGAAACACCATATATTTT. Translation gives CASSPGLSGNTIYF.

This clone was observed a single time. The chain combines TRBV28 with TRBJ1-6; TRBD1 might be the D (5 bases). CDR3 length equals 16 residues. Germline lookup yields CDR1 MDHEN and CDR2 SYDVKM. V gave up 8 bases and J gave up 2 bases, with 16 bases separating them. As DNA, the CDR3 is TGTGCCAGCCGCCCCGCAGGGCAGCCCTATAATTCACCCCTCCACTTT. Its protein is CASRPAGQPYNSPLHF.

A few counts support this clone. The gene calls are TRBV19 and TRBJ1-5; 7 positions agree with TRBD1. The CDR3 covers 17 residues. CDR1 is LNHDA, CDR2 SQIVND, per germline (reference sequence). Trimming took 3 bases from V and 0 from J; bases not matched to a gene: 8. CDR3 sequence: CASSILRTGYSNQPQHF. The DNA for the CDR3 is TGTGCCAGTAGTATTTTACGGACAGGCTATAGCAATCAGCCCCAGCATTTT.

The gene calls are TRBV9 and TRBJ1-4; D not certain. The V gene's germline CDR1 is SGDLS and CDR2 YYNGEE. This CDR3 is built from 16 residues. V gave up 0 bases and J gave up 8 bases, with 17 bases separating them. The chain's CDR3 is CASSVAYGVQGEKLFF. CDR3 DNA sequence: TGTGCCAGCAGCGTAGCGTACGGGGTACAAGGGGAAAAACTGTTTTTT.

The gene calls are TRBV9 and TRBJ2-3; 7 bases align to TRBD1. Germline V CDR1 and CDR2: SGDLS, YYNGEE. After removal of 2 bases from V and 4 bases from J, the junction contained 4 bases not matched to a gene. This CDR3 region has 14 residues. The CDR3 DNA reads as TGTGCCAGCAGCGTCGACAGGGTGGCAGATACGCAGTATTTT. Protein: CASSVDRVADTQYF.